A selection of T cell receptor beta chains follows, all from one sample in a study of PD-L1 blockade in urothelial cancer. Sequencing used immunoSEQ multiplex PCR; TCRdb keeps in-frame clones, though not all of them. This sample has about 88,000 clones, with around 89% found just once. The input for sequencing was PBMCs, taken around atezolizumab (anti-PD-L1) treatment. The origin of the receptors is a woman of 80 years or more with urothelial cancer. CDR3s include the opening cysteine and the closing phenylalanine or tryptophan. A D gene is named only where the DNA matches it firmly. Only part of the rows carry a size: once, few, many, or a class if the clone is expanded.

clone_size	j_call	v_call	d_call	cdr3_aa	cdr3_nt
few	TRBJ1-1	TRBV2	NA	CASSATGMNTEAFF	TGTGCCAGCAGTGCGACAGGTATGAACACTGAAGCTTTCTTT
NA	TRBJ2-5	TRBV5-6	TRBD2	CASSLGVSGTYQETQYF	TGTGCCAGCAGCTTGGGGGTTAGCGGGACGTACCAAGAGACCCAGTACTTC
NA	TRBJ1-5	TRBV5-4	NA	CASSLDGGGNQPQHF	TGTGCCAGCAGCTTGGATGGGGGGGGGAATCAGCCCCAGCATTTT
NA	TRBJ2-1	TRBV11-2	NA	CASSLDPGKGSYNEQFF	TGTGCCAGCAGCTTAGATCCGGGGAAAGGGTCGTACAATGAGCAGTTCTTC
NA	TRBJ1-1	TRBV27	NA	CASSFQGLLTEAFF	TGTGCCAGCAGTTTTCAGGGGCTATTGACTGAAGCTTTCTTT
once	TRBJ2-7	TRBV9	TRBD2	CASSVGLAGGPEEQYF	TGTGCCAGCAGTGTGGGGCTAGCGGGAGGGCCGGAAGAGCAGTACTTC
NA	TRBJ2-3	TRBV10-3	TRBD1	CATAAGRGQKDTQYF	TGTGCCACCGCCGCAGGAAGGGGGCAAAAAGATACGCAGTATTTT
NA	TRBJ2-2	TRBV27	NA	CASSLGGGRGAGELFF	TGTGCCAGCAGTTTAGGTGGAGGGAGAGGGGCCGGGGAGCTGTTTTTT
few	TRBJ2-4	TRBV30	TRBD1	CAWSAGTGGVLAKNIQYF	TGTGCCTGGAGTGCAGGGACAGGGGGCGTACTGGCCAAAAACATTCAGTACTTC
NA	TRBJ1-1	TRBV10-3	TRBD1	CAISDRGAEAFF	TGTGCCATCAGTGACAGGGGGGCTGAAGCTTTCTTT
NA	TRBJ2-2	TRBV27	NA	CASSSTGTGELFF	TGTGCCAGCAGTTCTACAGGGACCGGGGAGCTGTTTTTT
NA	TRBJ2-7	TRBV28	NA	CASSLLAYEQYF	TGTGCCAGCAGTTTACTAGCCTACGAGCAGTACTTC
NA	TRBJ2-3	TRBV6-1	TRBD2	CASRGGTDTQYF	TGTGCCAGCCGGGGGGGCACAGATACGCAGTATTTT
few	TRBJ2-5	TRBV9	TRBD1	CASSAGQGMMETQYF	TGTGCCAGCAGCGCCGGACAGGGAATGATGGAGACCCAGTACTTC